A selection of T cell receptor beta chains follows, all from one sample in a study of blood T cell repertoires in COVID-19. The data were produced by immunoSEQ multiplex PCR, yet TCRdb's version contains in-frame clones alone and is incomplete. The sample contains around 160,000 clones, nearly 80% of which appear only once. Specimen: peripheral blood. The source of these receptors is a woman of 80 years or more with acute or convalescent COVID-19. Each CDR3 is given with its conserved first and last residue. Fields, in order: CDR3 length, J gene, V gene, clone size, D gene, CDR3 protein, CDR3 DNA. D genes are given only for firm matches. The listing skips clone size in some rows; elsewhere it reads once, few, many or a size class.

14	TRBJ1-2	TRBV27	NA	TRBD1	CASSFWGQGMGYTF	TGTGCCAGCAGTTTTTGGGGACAGGGAATGGGCTACACCTTC
16	TRBJ2-7	TRBV25-1	NA	TRBD2	CASSDLLAGGTYEQYF	TGTGCCAGCAGTGATCTACTAGCGGGAGGCACCTACGAGCAGTACTTC
15	TRBJ1-5	TRBV28	NA	NA	CASTGGLRSNQPQHF	TGTGCCAGCACTGGGGGACTCAGGAGCAATCAGCCCCAGCATTTT
14	TRBJ2-7	TRBV28	NA	NA	CASSLIGATYEQYF	TGTGCCAGCAGTTTAATAGGGGCCACCTACGAGCAGTACTTC
18	TRBJ1-2	TRBV7-9	few	TRBD1	CASSLALVQGGRNYGYTF	TGTGCCAGCAGCTTAGCGCTGGTACAGGGGGGTCGTAACTATGGCTACACCTTC
13	TRBJ1-1	TRBV30	few	TRBD1	CAWSTGDSTEAFF	TGTGCCTGGAGTACAGGGGATAGCACTGAAGCTTTCTTT
14	TRBJ1-5	TRBV5-1	NA	NA	CASSPGGRSQPQHF	TGCGCCAGCAGCCCCGGGGGGCGAAGTCAGCCCCAGCATTTT
16	TRBJ1-6	TRBV5-1	once	NA	CASSLGQGRNNSPLHF	TGCGCCAGCAGCTTGGGGCAGGGGCGAAATAATTCACCCCTCCACTTT
13	TRBJ2-3	TRBV6-5	few	NA	CASHRERRDTQYF	TGTGCCAGCCACAGGGAAAGGAGAGATACGCAGTATTTT
15	TRBJ1-2	TRBV7-2	NA	NA	CASDSGGAGNYGYTF	TGTGCCAGCGACTCCGGGGGGGCGGGGAACTATGGCTACACCTTC